Included here is one TCR beta chain sequence, with context. The record originates from a study of T cell changes during pregnancy in multiple sclerosis. Sequencing was performed with immunoSEQ multiplex PCR; in TCRdb, only in-frame clones are kept and a portion is missing. The table records approximately 66,000 clones, approximately 92% of them present only once. Germline CDR1 is MGHRA and CDR2 is YSYEKL. The CDR3 spans 14 residues. Trimming took 4 bases from V and 2 from J, leaving 12 bases between them. This sequence was found in a female donor in good health, enrolled as a control in a pregnancy study. Sequenced material: peripheral blood, taken in the third trimester of pregnancy. The chain links TRBV4-1 to TRBJ2-7; no reliable D call. CDR3 sequence: CASSRAGSAYEQYF. CDR3 nucleotide sequence: TGCGCCAGCAGCCGTGCCGGCAGCGCCTACGAGCAGTACTTC.